The sequence of this T cell receptor beta chain was determined in a study of blood T cell repertoires in COVID-19. Study-wide background: Italy, Spain and the United States were the sources of the convalescent and acute COVID-19 samples. T cells, B-cell-depleted T cells, or PBMCs provided the cDNA or gDNA that served as material.

Seattle patients were enrolled during active infection and followed longitudinally. The germline CDR1 and CDR2 sequences are LNHDA and SQIVND (reference sequence). This CDR3 is built from 15 residues. Trimming left V 4 bases short and J 0 bases short, with 12 bases between. In the study's own analysis: For nucleated cells, counts were estimated from reference gene primer amplification. Sequenced by immunoSEQ multiplex PCR; TCRdb stores in-frame clones only, minus some. V, J and clone size reflect that table, while D and trimming were determined from the DNA. The table records fewer than 350,000 clones, approximately 86% of them present only once.

This clonotype was sampled from a woman in her 70s with COVID-19, enrolled during active disease. The sequenced material came from peripheral blood. The chain recombines TRBV19 with TRBJ1-2, with D perhaps TRBD1 (6 bases). The CDR3 bases are TGTGCCAGTAGTAACGACAGGTGGGCTAACTATGGCTACACCTTC. Translated: CASSNDRWANYGYTF. Filled out from reference TRBV19 and TRBJ1-2, the complete variable domain reads DGGITQSPKYLFRKEGQNVTLSCEQNLNHDAMYWYRQDPGQGLRLIYYSQIVNDFQKGDIAEGYSVSREKKESFPLTVTSAQKNPTAFYLCASSNDRWANYGYTFGSGTRLTVV.